The clone carrying this TCR beta chain was observed a handful of times. Its target is unknown. The CDR3 length is 14 residues. The germline CDR1 and CDR2 sequences are SGHVS and FQNEAQ. The V end lost 2 bases, the J end lost 5 bases, and 9 bases lay between the germline ends. The protocol was immunoSEQ multiplex PCR, while the TCRdb copy is restricted to in-frame clones and leaves out a portion. The data hold 71,000 or so clones, with approximately 93% observed a single time. This sample was included in a study of cytomegalovirus exposure and HLA in healthy donors. Study-wide results and limits: The CMV antigen specificity of a few CMV-associated chains was confirmed through in vitro analysis. Published work reported that the classifier diagnosed cytomegalovirus status with high specificity and sensitivity. The authors listed 164 TCR beta chains as cytomegalovirus-associated.

The validation cohort, a group of 130 or so subjects, included the donors and was separate from the approximately 680-subject first cohort. This receptor was identified in a woman in her late teens or twenties in good health and CMV-seropositive. V is TRBV7-8 and J is TRBJ1-4, with D uncertain. The sequenced sample was PBMCs. This chain's CDR3 is CASSLQASNEKLFF. Written as DNA, the CDR3 is TGTGCCAGCAGCTTACAGGCCTCAAATGAAAAACTGTTTTTT. Together with reference TRBV7-8 and TRBJ1-4, the CDR3 gives the full variable domain: GAGVSQSPRYKVAKRGQDVALRCDPISGHVSLFWYQQALGQGPEFLTYFQNEAQLDKSGLPSDRFFAERPEGSVSTLKIQRTQQEDSAVYLCASSLQASNEKLFFGSGTQLSVL.